These 21 T cell receptor beta chains came from one sample sequenced in a study of T cell responses to AZD1222 COVID-19 vaccine. Generated by immunoSEQ multiplex PCR, the TCRdb table keeps only in-frame clones and is missing some. The table lists 60,000 to 75,000 clones, approximately 82% of them singletons. The material sequenced was peripheral blood, taken on day 0 of AZD1222 vaccination. The source of these receptors is an adult in good health.

The V and J genes are TRBV19 and TRBJ2-1; D call uncertain. The CDR3 runs to 15 residues. Germline V gene lookup returns CDR1 LNHDA and CDR2 SQIVND (reference sequence). Trimming stripped 2 bases from V and 0 bases from J, with 8 bases between. The CDR3 protein is CASSIQISSYNEQFF. The CDR3 DNA sequence: TGTGCCAGTAGTATACAGATTAGCTCCTACAATGAGCAGTTCTTC.

J is TRBJ1-5 and V is TRBV7-8; D gene ambiguous. The V end was cut by 6 bases, the J end by 1 base, with 4 bases between. This CDR3 region has 12 residues. Germline V CDR1 and CDR2: SGHVS, FQNEAQ. In DNA form, the CDR3 reads TGTGCCAGCAGGGGCAGCAATCAGCCCCAGCATTTT. Translated: CASRGSNQPQHF.

The chain employs TRBV2 and TRBJ2-2; 7 bases align to TRBD2. V dropped 5 bases and J dropped 6; count of bases not matched to a gene: 6. Germline loops: CDR1 SNHLY, CDR2 FYNNEI. The CDR3 loop spans 14 amino acids. CDR3 DNA sequence: TGTGCCAGCAGTCGGGAGGTTGAAGCCGGGGAGCTGTTTTTT. It translates to CASSREVEAGELFF.

The chain links TRBV6-5 to TRBJ1-1, with a tentative D call TRBD1 (6 bases). The CDR3 has 15 amino acids. CDR1 and CDR2 from the germline V gene are MNHEY and SVGAGI. V was trimmed by 0 bases and J by 3 bases, leaving 11 bases between them. This chain's CDR3 is CASSYSGGGYTEAFF. CDR3 DNA: TGTGCCAGCAGTTACTCGGGGGGCGGATACACTGAAGCTTTCTTT.

The V and J genes are TRBV14 and TRBJ2-1, with TRBD2 matching over 15 bases. V gave up 4 bases and J gave up 7 bases; unmatched junction bases: 5. CDR1 and CDR2 from the germline V gene are SGHDN and FVKESK. The CDR3 extends over 16 amino acids. The CDR3 loop is CASSLMGLAGGNEQFF. CDR3 bases: TGTGCCAGCAGCCTTATGGGACTAGCGGGAGGAAATGAGCAGTTCTTC. Filled out from reference TRBV14 and TRBJ2-1, the complete variable domain reads EAGVTQFPSHSVIEKGQTVTLRCDPISGHDNLYWYRRVMGKEIKFLLHFVKESKQDESGMPNNRFLAERTGGTYSTLKVQPAELEDSGVYFCASSLMGLAGGNEQFFGPGTRLTVL.

The chain employs TRBV5-4 and TRBJ1-6; 10 bases agree with TRBD1. In germline, CDR1 is SGHNT, CDR2 YYREEE (reference sequence). The CDR3 has 15 residues. J lost 7 bases, V lost 4 bases, and 5 bases had no gene match. CDR3: CASSHRQGANSPLHF. CDR3 bases: TGTGCCAGCAGCCACAGACAGGGGGCCAATTCACCCCTCCACTTT.

V usage is TRBV10-3 and J usage is TRBJ1-2, with 9 bases aligning to TRBD1. V trimming: 6 bases; J trimming: 1 base; junction bases outside the gene matches: 12. Germline V gives CDR1 ENHRY, CDR2 SYGVKD. This CDR3 is built from 17 residues. CDR3 bases: TGTGCCATCAGCAACTCGGGACAGGGAACAATTAACTATGGCTACACCTTC. Translation gives CAISNSGQGTINYGYTF.

In this sample, this clone turned up many times. The gene calls are TRBV27 and TRBJ1-5; no firm D call. Germline loops: CDR1 MNHEY, CDR2 SMNVEV (reference sequence). The CDR3 has 13 residues. Trimming pared 2 bases from V and 5 bases from J, leaving 7 bases between. CDR3 sequence: CASSLKEYQPQHF. CDR3 coding DNA: TGTGCCAGCAGTTTAAAAGAGTATCAGCCCCAGCATTTT.

The chain combines TRBV3-1 (or the pseudogene TRBV3-2) with TRBJ1-1; D is possibly TRBD1 (6 bases). CDR1 and CDR2 (germline): LGHDT, YNNKEL (reference sequence). Trimming cost V 4 bases and J 2 bases, with 14 bases left between them. The CDR3 is made up of 15 amino acids. The CDR3 reads CASSRPGGTNTEAFF. CDR3 nucleotides: TGTGCCAGCAGCCGCCCTGGGGGGACAAACACTGAAGCTTTCTTT.

V is TRBV19 and J is TRBJ2-5, with D perhaps matching TRBD2 (5 bases). CDR1 and CDR2 (germline): LNHDA, SQIVND (reference sequence). V lost 1 base and J lost 1, with 10 bases in between. There are 15 residues in the CDR3. In DNA, the CDR3 is TGTGCCAGTAGTATAGGTTACGGGGTCCAAGAGACCCAGTACTTC. As protein: CASSIGYGVQETQYF.

The chain is built from TRBV29-1 and TRBJ2-1; no firm D call. V gave up 6 bases and J gave up 10 bases, with 4 bases separating them. The CDR3 runs 8 residues. Germline V gene data show CDR1 as SQVTM and CDR2 as ANQGSEA. For the CDR3, the DNA is TGCAGCGTAGAGGAGCAGTTCTTC. Its translation is CSVEEQFF.

The chain uses TRBV28 and TRBJ2-2, with 12 bases fitting TRBD2. Looked up from germline, CDR1 is MDHEN and CDR2 is SYDVKM. This CDR3 is 14 amino acids long. Germline trimming cut 8 bases from V and 4 bases from J; bases unmatched to any gene: 2. Here the CDR3 DNA reads TGTGCCAGCGGGGGACTAGCGGGCACCGGGGAGCTGTTTTTT. Translating it yields CASGGLAGTGELFF.

The J gene is TRBJ1-2, the V gene TRBV27; possibly TRBD1 for D (6 bases). The CDR3 runs to 16 residues. Trimming shortened V by 0 bases and J by 1 base, and 12 bases separated the two germline ends. The germline gives CDR1 MNHEY, CDR2 SMNVEV (reference sequence). CDR3 residues: CASSLSAGDFNYGYTF. The CDR3 coding sequence is TGTGCCAGCAGTTTATCCGCAGGGGATTTTAACTATGGCTACACCTTC.

The CDR3 region is CASSFPSGLAGGRGGQETQYF. In DNA form, the CDR3 reads TGTGCCAGCAGTTTCCCCTCGGGACTAGCGGGAGGGAGAGGGGGACAAGAGACCCAGTACTTC. This rearrangement joins TRBV27 to TRBJ2-5, with TRBD2 matching over 16 bases. The ends lost 3 bases at V and 2 bases at J; junction bases unmatched: 15. CDR1 and CDR2 (germline): MNHEY, SMNVEV (reference sequence). The CDR3 loop spans 21 amino acids.

The chain carries TRBV10-3 and TRBJ2-1; D gene ambiguous. CDR1 and CDR2 from the germline V gene are ENHRY and SYGVKD. The CDR3 has 11 residues. The ends were cut back, 3 bases at V and 7 bases at J, with 4 bases in the middle. The DNA of the CDR3 is TGTGCCATCAGTGACGGTAATGAGCAGTTCTTC. It specifies CAISDGNEQFF.

This clone was detected a few times. V gene TRBV10-3 combines with J gene TRBJ2-7; 7 bases fit TRBD2. Germline CDR1 and CDR2: ENHRY and SYGVKD. V lost 4 bases to trimming and J lost 0 bases; unmatched junction nucleotides: 3. This CDR3 has 14 residues. CDR3 sequence: CAISGGGSSYEQYF. CDR3 DNA: TGTGCCATCAGTGGGGGGGGTAGCTCCTACGAGCAGTACTTC.

The chain joins TRBV28 to TRBJ1-6; 7 bases line up with TRBD1. J gave up 7 bases and V 5 bases, and 5 bases lay outside the gene matches. The germline gives CDR1 MDHEN, CDR2 SYDVKM. The CDR3 length is 14 residues. CDR3 in amino acids: CASSAGQTNSPLHF. The CDR3 nucleotides read TGTGCCAGCAGTGCGGGACAGACAAATTCACCCCTCCACTTT.

The CDR3: CASSLGQGQNYGYTF. The CDR3 bases are TGTGCCAGCAGCTTGGGACAGGGACAAAACTATGGCTACACCTTC. The chain has TRBV5-4 and TRBJ1-2; the match to TRBD1 covers 7 bases. CDR3 size: 15 residues. J was trimmed by 2 bases and V by 0 bases; bases with no gene match: 4. The V gene's germline CDR1 is SGHNT and CDR2 YYREEE (reference sequence).

The V call is TRBV2, the J call TRBJ1-5; 9 bases fit TRBD1. This CDR3 region has 14 residues. V shed 6 bases and J 6 bases; nucleotides not matched to a gene: 6. The germline gives CDR1 SNHLY, CDR2 FYNNEI. CDR3 DNA: TGTGCCAGCAGGGATACAGGGGGCTCTCAGCCCCAGCATTTT. As protein: CASRDTGGSQPQHF.

The chain recombines TRBV28 with TRBJ2-7; D is ambiguous. The germline gives CDR1 MDHEN, CDR2 SYDVKM. Trimming shortened V by 6 bases and J by 7 bases, and 13 bases separated the two germline ends. The CDR3 loop spans 12 amino acids. The CDR3 DNA reads TGTGCCAGCAGCTCGACGCGTGCGGAGCAGTACTTC. Its protein is CASSSTRAEQYF.

V gene TRBV19 combines with J gene TRBJ1-2, with TRBD1 matching over 11 bases. The V segment lost 7 bases and the J segment 7 bases; nucleotides outside the gene matches: 20. Germline CDR1 is LNHDA and CDR2 is SQIVND (reference sequence). The CDR3 consists of 18 residues. The CDR3 protein is CASISPPGTGGTVAGYTF. The CDR3 DNA sequence: TGTGCCAGTATTTCCCCGCCGGGGACAGGGGGTACAGTCGCTGGCTACACCTTC.